The 21 T cell receptor beta chains below all came from one sample that was sequenced in a study of blood T cell repertoires in COVID-19. TCRdb's table, derived via immunoSEQ multiplex PCR, lists solely in-frame clones and lacks some. The sample records 230,000 or so clones, 86% being singletons. The specimen sequenced was PBMCs or T cells enriched from blood (not recorded which). The receptors derive from a woman aged 40 to 55 with acute COVID-19.

The gene calls are TRBV30 and TRBJ1-2; 7 bases fit TRBD1. V shed 2 bases, J shed 7 bases, and the junction held 4 bases outside the gene matches. From germline, CDR1 is GTSNPN and CDR2 SVGIG (reference sequence). The CDR3 totals 12 residues. CDR3 nucleotide sequence: TGTGCCTGGAGTCCAGGGGGGATTGGCTACACCTTC. Protein product: CAWSPGGIGYTF.

The chain employs TRBV28 and TRBJ1-1, with TRBD1 identical over 9 bases. This CDR3 has 12 amino acids. V dropped 6 bases and J dropped 8; count of bases not matched to a gene: 4. The germline V gene has CDR1 MDHEN and CDR2 SYDVKM. The CDR3, as DNA: TGTGCCAGCAGCGAACAGGGGGCCGAAGCTTTCTTT. It codes for CASSEQGAEAFF. The complete variable domain, with remaining parts taken from reference TRBV28 and TRBJ1-1, reads DVKVTQSSRYLVKRTGEKVFLECVQDMDHENMFWYRQDPGLGLRLIYFSYDVKMKEKGDIPEGYSVSREKKERFSLILESASTNQTSMYLCASSEQGAEAFFGQGTRLTVV.

The chain joins TRBV5-6 to TRBJ1-2; 8 bases map to TRBD1. The junction had 5 bases not matched to a gene; V was cut back by 0 bases and J by 4 bases. The CDR3 runs to 15 residues. Germline CDR1 reads SGHDT; CDR2 reads YYEEEE. The CDR3 sequence is CASSLGRGRGYGYTF. For the CDR3, the DNA is TGTGCCAGCAGCTTGGGCAGGGGGCGCGGCTATGGCTACACCTTC.

Of note for this clone: This specimen includes other DNA sequences encoding the same CDR3. The chain carries TRBV7-9 and TRBJ2-5; D is undetermined. The CDR3 is 11 residues long. Trimming took off 3 bases at V and 5 bases at J, with 4 bases between the two ends. Germline V gene lookup returns CDR1 SEHNR and CDR2 FQNEAQ (reference sequence). CDR3 bases: TGTGCCAGCAGCTTTGGCGAGACCCAGTACTTC. Encoded protein: CASSFGETQYF.

This clone came up once. The rearrangement joins TRBV2 to TRBJ2-5; possibly TRBD1 for D (5 bases). The germline V and J ends were trimmed by 5 bases and 5 bases, with 21 bases remaining between them. The CDR3 is 16 residues long. Germline V gene data show CDR1 as SNHLY and CDR2 as FYNNEI. The CDR3 loop is CASSTDQSAAGETQYF. The CDR3 coding sequence is TGTGCCAGCAGTACCGACCAGTCCGCGGCAGGGGAGACCCAGTACTTC.

This chain uses TRBV5-1 with TRBJ2-5; 15 bases fit TRBD2. This CDR3 is built from 15 residues. The germline V gene encodes CDR1 SGHRS and CDR2 YFSETQ. The V and J ends lost 3 bases and 5 bases, in that order; junction bases with no gene match: 2. CDR3 loop: CASSSGTSGGETQYF. The CDR3 coding sequence is TGCGCCAGCAGCTCCGGGACTAGCGGGGGGGAGACCCAGTACTTC.

V gene TRBV19 combines with J gene TRBJ2-2, with 9 bases identical to TRBD2. CDR3 size: 16 residues. The junction had 9 bases not matched to a gene; V was cut back by 5 bases and J by 5 bases. CDR1 LNHDA and CDR2 SQIVND come from the germline V gene (reference sequence). The chain's CDR3 is CASSLSGGLLTGELFF. CDR3 coding DNA: TGTGCCAGTAGTCTGAGCGGGGGGCTCCTAACCGGGGAGCTGTTTTTT.

This chain uses TRBV12-3 or TRBV12-4 with TRBJ2-7, with 8 bases that match TRBD1. This CDR3 has 13 amino acids. V shed 5 bases and J 2 bases; nucleotides not matched to a gene: 2. CDR3 loop: CASSLTGAYEQYF. The CDR3 DNA is TGTGCCAGCAGTCTGACAGGGGCCTACGAGCAGTACTTC.

This clone was seen only once. The chain combines TRBV7-8 with TRBJ1-4, with D maybe TRBD1 (6 bases). Trimming took 0 bases from V and 4 from J, leaving 12 bases between them. CDR1 is SGHVS, CDR2 FQNEAQ, per germline. This CDR3 has 16 amino acids. The CDR3 reads CASSLASGQINEKLFF. The CDR3 coding sequence is TGTGCCAGCAGCTTAGCGTCCGGACAGATTAATGAAAAACTGTTTTTT.

The V call is TRBV11-2, the J call TRBJ2-7; D not resolved. CDR1 is SGHAT and CDR2 is FQNNGV in the germline V gene. V was trimmed by 1 base and J by 0 bases, leaving 13 bases between them. The CDR3 contains 16 residues. CDR3 DNA sequence: TGTGCCAGCAGCTTAGCGGGTGTTCTCGGCTCCTACGAGCAGTACTTC. Protein: CASSLAGVLGSYEQYF.

The rearrangement joins TRBV11-2 to TRBJ1-6; 7 bases match TRBD1. The CDR3 consists of 14 residues. V trimming: 5 bases; J trimming: 13 bases; junction bases outside the gene matches: 11. Per the germline V gene, CDR1 is SGHAT and CDR2 is FQNNGV. CDR3 DNA sequence: TGTGCCAGCAGCCCGGGTTCGAGGACAGGCCCCCTCCACTTT. Its translation: CASSPGSRTGPLHF.

V gene TRBV6-2 or TRBV6-3 combines with J gene TRBJ2-1; D is unresolved. The CDR3 extends over 14 amino acids. V lost 2 bases and J 6 bases, leaving 11 bases between the germline ends. The germline V gene has CDR1 MNHEY and CDR2 SVGEGT. The CDR3 sequence: CASSYTTSSNEQFF. The CDR3 DNA reads TGTGCCAGCAGTTACACGACTTCTAGCAATGAGCAGTTCTTC.

This chain connects TRBV6-1 to TRBJ1-4; possibly TRBD1 for D (5 bases). This CDR3 comprises 15 residues. The V gene lost 3 bases and the J gene lost 7 bases, with 15 bases spanning the gap. Germline V CDR1 and CDR2: MNHNS, SASEGT. The CDR3 DNA sequence: TGTGCCAGCAGTGAGACAACCGACAGCCTTGAAAAACTGTTTTTT. Its protein product is CASSETTDSLEKLFF.

The V gene is TRBV7-2, the J gene TRBJ1-2, with no clear D. The germline CDR1 and CDR2 sequences are SGHTA and FQGNSA. The V end was cut by 5 bases, the J end by 4 bases, with 17 bases between. The CDR3 is 15 residues long. Here the CDR3 DNA reads TGTGCCAGCAGCGCTGGAGGGTTCGCTACCTATGGCTACACCTTC. It translates to CASSAGGFATYGYTF.

V usage is TRBV4-1 and J usage is TRBJ1-2, with unresolved D. CDR1 and CDR2 (germline): MGHRA, YSYEKL. V dropped 9 bases and J dropped 6 bases, with 14 bases sitting between them. The CDR3 has 12 residues. The DNA for the CDR3 is TGCGCCAGTCATAGTTTACCCGATGGCTACACCTTC. Translation: CASHSLPDGYTF.

This chain joins TRBV7-8 and TRBJ1-2; 8 bases map to TRBD1. Germline CDR1 reads SGHVS; CDR2 reads FQNEAQ. With 5 bases clipped from V and 3 bases from J, the junction kept 5 bases outside the gene matches. The CDR3 is 14 amino acids. The CDR3: CASSLKDRDYGYTF. For the CDR3, the DNA is TGTGCCAGCAGCCTGAAGGACAGGGACTATGGCTACACCTTC.

J is TRBJ1-1 and V is TRBV6-5, with unresolved D. This CDR3 spans 15 amino acids. The ends were cut back, 3 bases at V and 1 base at J, with 12 bases in the middle. Germline lookup yields CDR1 MNHEY and CDR2 SVGAGI. The CDR3 DNA is TGTGCCAGCAGTTATCTCCTTCTCGGGAACACTGAAGCTTTCTTT. Its translation is CASSYLLLGNTEAFF.

The chain links TRBV25-1 to TRBJ1-1; possibly TRBD1 for D (5 bases). The CDR3 runs to 13 residues. Per germline, CDR1 MGHDK and CDR2 SYGVNS. Trimming pared 2 bases from V and 8 bases from J, leaving 12 bases between. The CDR3 DNA reads TGTGCCAGCAGTGAAGGGGCCGCACTAGAAGCTTTCTTT. Its translation is CASSEGAALEAFF.

The gene calls are TRBV7-2 and TRBJ2-7; D is unclear. The germline CDR1 and CDR2 sequences are SGHTA and FQGNSA. This CDR3 comprises 14 residues. V was cut by 5 bases and J by 2 bases, with 13 bases left in between. The chain's CDR3 is CASSHHGPTYEQYF. In nucleotides, the CDR3 is TGTGCCAGCAGCCATCATGGGCCCACCTACGAGCAGTACTTC.

On this clone itself: One end of the junction varies from germline; a read error may be responsible. The CDR3 DNA follows: TGCGCCAGCACCCAAGCCCGGGAACTAAACTATGGCTACACCTTC. Translating gives CASTQARELNYGYTF. This chain connects TRBV4-1 to TRBJ1-2; D call uncertain. CDR3 length equals 15 residues. From germline, CDR1 is MGHRA and CDR2 YSYEKL.

The chain uses TRBV9 and TRBJ2-1; TRBD2 aligns across 13 bases. With V trimmed by 4 bases and J by 9 bases, 4 bases remained unmatched. The CDR3 runs 14 residues. From germline, CDR1 is SGDLS and CDR2 YYNGEE. The CDR3 loop is CASSRTSGRPEQFF. CDR3 nucleotide sequence: TGTGCCAGCAGCAGGACTAGCGGGAGACCTGAGCAGTTCTTC.